The 11 T cell receptor beta chains in this list originate from one sample, sequenced in a study of blood T cell repertoires in COVID-19. Here immunoSEQ multiplex PCR was the method, and the copy in TCRdb shows in-frame clones only, minus some. The table lists about 300,000 clones, approximately 90% of them singletons. Sequencing was done on a sample of PBMCs or T cells enriched from blood (not recorded which). Receptors originate from a woman aged 18-35 years who had recovered from COVID-19.

In this sample, this clone turned up once. The rearrangement links TRBV5-1 to TRBJ2-7; D unclear. Trimming cost V 0 bases and J 7 bases, with 11 bases left between them. The CDR3 sequence is 13 residues long. Germline V CDR1 and CDR2: SGHRS, YFSETQ. As DNA, the CDR3 is TGCGCCAGCAGCTTGGATGCGGCGATGGAGCAGTACTTC. Translation gives CASSLDAAMEQYF.

The chain is built from TRBV25-1 and TRBJ1-2; TRBD1 might be the D (6 bases). CDR1 is MGHDK, CDR2 SYGVNS, per germline. V shed 1 base and J shed 8 bases, with 11 bases lying between them. CDR3 length: 13 residues. CDR3 nucleotides: TGTGCCAGCAGTGAATCCAGGGGTCTGGGCTACACCTTC. Protein product: CASSESRGLGYTF.

V gene TRBV11-2 combines with J gene TRBJ2-2; D might be TRBD1 (6 bases). Deletions cut 3 bases from V and 6 bases from J, with 11 bases between. Looked up from germline, CDR1 is SGHAT and CDR2 is FQNNGV. The CDR3 is 14 amino acids. This CDR3 is CASSFQGLAGELFF. The CDR3 nucleotides are TGTGCCAGCAGCTTTCAGGGGTTGGCCGGGGAGCTGTTTTTT.

The chain couples TRBV28 to TRBJ1-1; tentative D call: TRBD1 (5 bases). The CDR3 runs to 18 residues. Germline V gene data show CDR1 as MDHEN and CDR2 as SYDVKM. With 3 bases removed from V and 5 bases from J, the gap between germline ends came to 25 bases. The CDR3: CASSFLARGGSRGTEAFF. Here the CDR3 DNA reads TGTGCCAGCAGTTTTTTAGCTAGGGGAGGCAGTCGGGGAACTGAAGCTTTCTTT.

This clone has just a few counts. V is TRBV4-1 and J is TRBJ1-1, with a tentative D call TRBD1 (5 bases). CDR3 size: 14 residues. Germline-derived CDR1 and CDR2 are MGHRA and YSYEKL. V lost 3 bases and J lost 3, with 11 bases in between. The CDR3 loop is CASSHDRLYTEAFF. The CDR3 nucleotides read TGCGCCAGCAGCCATGACAGACTCTACACTGAAGCTTTCTTT.

V gene TRBV15 combines with J gene TRBJ1-1, with D possibly matching TRBD1 (5 bases). This CDR3 is 14 amino acids long. Trimming cost V 6 bases and J 6 bases, with 17 bases left between them. The germline gives CDR1 LNHNV, CDR2 YYDKDF (reference sequence). The CDR3 loop is CATSRTSALPEAFF. The CDR3, as DNA: TGTGCCACCAGTAGGACATCGGCTCTGCCTGAAGCTTTCTTT.

V gene TRBV6-1 combines with J gene TRBJ2-2; TRBD2 matches at 8 bases. CDR1 and CDR2 from the germline V gene are MNHNS and SASEGT. CDR3 length: 15 residues. J was trimmed by 2 bases and V by 4 bases; bases with no gene match: 3. CDR3 in amino acids: CASSGAGANTGELFF. CDR3 sequence (DNA): TGTGCCAGCAGTGGAGCGGGAGCTAACACCGGGGAGCTGTTTTTT.

The rearrangement uses TRBV27 and TRBJ2-1; TRBD2 aligns across 11 bases. This CDR3 is built from 16 residues. V lost 7 bases, J lost 2 bases, and 7 bases stayed unmatched. CDR1 is MNHEY and CDR2 is SMNVEV in the germline V gene (reference sequence). CDR3 in DNA: TGTGCCAGCACCCCACTAGCGGGGGACGCCTACAATGAGCAGTTCTTC. Translated, it gives CASTPLAGDAYNEQFF.

The chain recombines TRBV29-1 with TRBJ1-2; possibly TRBD1 for D (5 bases). This CDR3 spans 13 amino acids. With 5 bases removed from V and 4 bases from J, the gap between germline ends came to 14 bases. The germline V gene encodes CDR1 SQVTM and CDR2 ANQGSEA. DNA of the CDR3: TGCAGCGTTAAAGTCCAGGGAACCTATGGCTACACCTTC. It specifies CSVKVQGTYGYTF.

The chain recombines TRBV27 with TRBJ1-4, with 7 positions matching TRBD1. Trimming took 5 bases from V and 4 from J; bases not matched to a gene: 4. The CDR3 has 14 amino acids. Germline V gene sequence: CDR1 MNHEY, CDR2 SMNVEV (reference sequence). Written as DNA, the CDR3 is TGTGCCAGCAGTATGACAGGGCGTAATGAAAAACTGTTTTTT. This sequence encodes CASSMTGRNEKLFF.

The chain employs TRBV3-1 (or the pseudogene TRBV3-2) and TRBJ2-5, with 13 nucleotides matching TRBD2. Germline assignment: CDR1 LGHDT and CDR2 YNNKEL (reference sequence). Trimming at V came to 4 bases and at J to 4 bases, leaving 6 bases not matched to a gene. The CDR3 runs to 16 residues. Here the CDR3 reads CASSPGLAGEGETQYF. CDR3 nucleotides: TGTGCCAGCAGCCCCGGACTAGCGGGGGAAGGAGAGACCCAGTACTTC.